The rows below give T cell receptor beta chains drawn from one sample of a study of OX40 agonist ivuxolimab in advanced cancers. Produced via immunoSEQ multiplex PCR; TCRdb's table is partial and in-frame only. The data show fewer than 90,000 clones, with less than 90% seen just once and roughly 3.1% held by the top ten. This material consisted of CD4+ or CD8+ T cells sorted from blood, taken in a trial of the OX40 agonist ivuxolimab. Source of these receptors: an adult with an advanced solid tumor such as melanoma, head and neck, liver or kidney cancer. The CDR3 runs from the conserved cysteine through the conserved F or W. The D gene is left open where the match is weak. The listing skips clone size in some rows; elsewhere it reads once, few, many or a size class.

J gene: TRBJ1-1
D gene: TRBD1
clone size: .
V gene: TRBV15
CDR3 DNA: TGTGCCACCAGCAAAGCGGTAGACAGGGGCAGGACTGAAGCTTTCTTT
CDR3 protein: CATSKAVDRGRTEAFF

J gene: TRBJ2-3
D gene: TRBD2
clone size: .
V gene: TRBV4-2
CDR3 DNA: TGTGCCAGCAGCCAAGGGTATAGCGGGAGCGTCACAGATACGCAGTATTTT
CDR3 protein: CASSQGYSGSVTDTQYF

J gene: TRBJ1-2
D gene: .
clone size: .
V gene: TRBV6-5
CDR3 DNA: TGTGCCAGCAGTGTAGGGGGGGTGGACTATGGCTACACCTTC
CDR3 protein: CASSVGGVDYGYTF

J gene: TRBJ2-3
D gene: TRBD2
clone size: .
V gene: TRBV5-1
CDR3 DNA: TGCGCCAGCAGCTTGGGGCTAGCGGATAGCACAGATACGCAGTATTTT
CDR3 protein: CASSLGLADSTDTQYF

J gene: TRBJ1-2
D gene: .
clone size: .
V gene: TRBV7-2
CDR3 DNA: TGTGCCAGCAGCTTAGATAGGGGGGCGGGCTACACCTTC
CDR3 protein: CASSLDRGAGYTF

J gene: TRBJ1-2
D gene: TRBD1
clone size: .
V gene: TRBV7-3
CDR3 DNA: TGTGCCAGCAGCTTAGCGACAGGGCCAAGTGGCTACACCTTC
CDR3 protein: CASSLATGPSGYTF

J gene: TRBJ2-2
D gene: .
clone size: .
V gene: TRBV6-6
CDR3 DNA: TGTGCCAGCACCACGACACCGGCGAACACCGGGGAGCTGTTTTTT
CDR3 protein: CASTTTPANTGELFF

J gene: TRBJ1-5
D gene: .
clone size: .
V gene: TRBV5-5
CDR3 DNA: TGTGCCAGCAACCTAGGGCCACATGGGGATCAGCCCCAGCATTTT
CDR3 protein: CASNLGPHGDQPQHF

J gene: TRBJ1-3
D gene: .
clone size: .
V gene: TRBV6-5
CDR3 DNA: TGTGCCAGCAGTTACTCCTACTCTGGAAACACCATATATTTT
CDR3 protein: CASSYSYSGNTIYF

J gene: TRBJ2-4
D gene: .
clone size: .
V gene: TRBV19
CDR3 DNA: TGTGCCAGTACGGGCGTGGAGAAAGCCAAAAACATTCAGTACTTC
CDR3 protein: CASTGVEKAKNIQYF

J gene: TRBJ2-7
D gene: .
clone size: .
V gene: TRBV5-1
CDR3 DNA: TGCGCCAGCAGCTTTTCGAACGAGCAGTACTTC
CDR3 protein: CASSFSNEQYF

J gene: TRBJ1-1
D gene: .
clone size: few
V gene: TRBV29-1
CDR3 DNA: TGCAGCGTTTATCAGTTTGAAGCTTTCTTT
CDR3 protein: CSVYQFEAFF

J gene: TRBJ1-1
D gene: .
clone size: .
V gene: TRBV21-1
CDR3 DNA: TGTGCCAGCAGCAAAGTCACAGGTTGGGTGGTGAACACTGAAGCTTTCTTT
CDR3 protein: CASSKVTGWVVNTEAFF

J gene: TRBJ2-1
D gene: .
clone size: .
V gene: TRBV29-1
CDR3 DNA: TGCAGCACCGACAGTTACCTAGACAATGAGCAGTTCTTC
CDR3 protein: CSTDSYLDNEQFF

J gene: TRBJ1-1
D gene: .
clone size: .
V gene: TRBV6-6
CDR3 DNA: TGTGCCAGCAGTTATTGGGGCAACACTGAAGCTTTCTTT
CDR3 protein: CASSYWGNTEAFF

J gene: TRBJ2-7
D gene: .
clone size: .
V gene: TRBV19
CDR3 DNA: TGTGCCAGTCGAGGAGGGGTCCACGAGCAGTACTTC
CDR3 protein: CASRGGVHEQYF